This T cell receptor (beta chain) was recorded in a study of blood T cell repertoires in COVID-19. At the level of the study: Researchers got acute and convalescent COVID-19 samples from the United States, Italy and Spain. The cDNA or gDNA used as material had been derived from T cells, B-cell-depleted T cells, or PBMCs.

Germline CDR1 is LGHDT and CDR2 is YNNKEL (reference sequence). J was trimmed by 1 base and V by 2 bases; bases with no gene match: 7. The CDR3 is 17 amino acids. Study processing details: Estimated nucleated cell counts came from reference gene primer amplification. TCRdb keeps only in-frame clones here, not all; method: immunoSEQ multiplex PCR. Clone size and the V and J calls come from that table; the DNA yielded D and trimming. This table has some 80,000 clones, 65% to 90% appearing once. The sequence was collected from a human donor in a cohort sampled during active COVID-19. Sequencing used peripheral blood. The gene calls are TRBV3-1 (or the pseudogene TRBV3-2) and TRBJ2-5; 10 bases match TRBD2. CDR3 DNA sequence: TGTGCCAGCAGCCAAACCAGCGGGAGGGCCTTCCAAGAGACCCAGTACTTC. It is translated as CASSQTSGRAFQETQYF.